Given below is one T cell receptor (beta chain) in context. The table came from immunoSEQ multiplex PCR; TCRdb's copy has only in-frame clones and leaves some out. The sample lists some 350,000 clones, about 92% occurring once. This sample is part of a study of Ad26.COV2.S vaccination and SARS-CoV-2 variants. The germline V gene encodes CDR1 MGHRA and CDR2 YSYEKL. The CDR3 consists of 16 residues. With V trimmed by 4 bases and J by 0 bases, 9 bases remained unmatched. This chain links TRBV4-1 with TRBJ2-7, with TRBD1 matching 7 bases. This material consisted of peripheral blood, taken after recovery from COVID-19. This receptor was taken from a human donor who had recovered from COVID-19. In DNA form, the CDR3 reads TGCGCCAGCAGCCCCCGGCACAGGGGTCCCTCCTACGAGCAGTACTTC. It codes for CASSPRHRGPSYEQYF.